A selection of T cell receptor beta chains follows, all from one sample in a study of blood T cell repertoires in COVID-19. Only in-frame clones appear in the TCRdb table, and some are missing; sequencing was by immunoSEQ multiplex PCR. The sample includes approximately 210,000 clones, roughly 90% seen only once; the top ten take over 2%. The sequencing input was peripheral blood. The receptors here all came from a man aged 25-40 years who had recovered from COVID-19. Each CDR3 is given with its conserved first and last residue. The D gene is left open where the match is weak. Clone size is stated in some rows and not others, as once, few, many or a class when expanded.

v_call	cdr3_length	j_call	clone_size	d_call	cdr3_nt	cdr3_aa
TRBV5-4	14	TRBJ1-4	.	.	TGTGCCAGCAGCTTGCAGGGTGTTCATGAAAAACTGTTTTTT	CASSLQGVHEKLFF
TRBV6-5	14	TRBJ2-7	.	.	TGTGCCAGCACCCCGGCCAGGGGAACCTACGAGCAGTACTTC	CASTPARGTYEQYF
TRBV6-5	16	TRBJ1-2	.	.	TGTGCCAGCAGTTACGCTTCGGGTCAGGGGACATATGGCTACACCTTC	CASSYASGQGTYGYTF
TRBV9	13	TRBJ1-1	.	.	TGTGCCAGCAGCGTAGATGACGGGTTTTTGGCTTTCTTT	CASSVDDGFLAFF
TRBV6-6	13	TRBJ1-2	.	.	TGTGCCAGCAGTCTGACAGCTAACTATGGCTACACCTTC	CASSLTANYGYTF
TRBV7-7	14	TRBJ2-3	.	TRBD2	TGTGCCAGCAGCTTAGACGGCGGGGGGACGACGCAGTATTTT	CASSLDGGGTTQYF
TRBV11-2	16	TRBJ2-7	.	TRBD1	TGTGCCAGCAGCTTCCCTCTCAGGGGGCCCCCCTACGAGCAGTACTTC	CASSFPLRGPPYEQYF
TRBV27	15	TRBJ2-1	once	.	TGTGCCAGCAGTTTATCATTCTTATCCTACAATGAGCAGTTCTTC	CASSLSFLSYNEQFF
TRBV19	18	TRBJ1-2	.	.	TGTGCCAGTAGTATATTAGTCGGGGGAGGGGCCCTGGGATATGGCTACACCTTC	CASSILVGGGALGYGYTF
TRBV9	15	TRBJ2-5	.	TRBD2	TGTGCCAGCAGCCCCTTTAGCGGGGGCCAAGAGACCCAGTACTTC	CASSPFSGGQETQYF
TRBV3-1/TRBV3-2	14	TRBJ1-5	once	TRBD1	TGTGCCAGCAGCCTGACAGGGATTAATCAGCCCCAGCATTTT	CASSLTGINQPQHF